This T cell receptor (beta chain) was sequenced during a study of T cells after yellow fever vaccination. The CDR3 spans 14 residues. Between the trimmed V and J ends, which lost 10 bases and 5 bases, there was a span of 20 bases. This clonotype has more than one count but fewer than ten. TCRdb re-called the 5' RACE reads through MiXCR, storing one row per CDR3 protein. The sample contains about 300,000 distinct CDR3 sequences, 8.7% of which appear only once. This chain uses TRBV12-3 or TRBV12-4 with TRBJ2-5; D possibly corresponds to TRBD1 (5 bases). The clonotype originates from a man aged 18 to 29 who received the YFV17D yellow fever vaccine. The material sequenced was CD4+ T cells sorted from PBMCs, taken 5 days after the yellow fever booster vaccination. CDR3 in DNA: TGTGCCACCCAAGACAGCTCCGGTGGGGAGACCCAGTACTTC. Residues: CATQDSSGGETQYF.